This TCR beta chain stems from a study of OX40 agonist ivuxolimab in advanced cancers. Turning to the study itself: In this cohort, patients received ivuxolimab, an agonistic anti-OX40 (CD134) antibody. Participants could have had prior anti-PD-1, anti-PD-L1 or anti-CTLA-4 therapy, and roughly 40% had some. Study-level points and caveats: Low normalized T-cell clonal expansion also characterized some of the nonresponders.

Note on this clone: Its antigen is unidentified.

V lost 6 bases, J lost 3 bases, and 5 bases stayed unmatched. This CDR3 has 14 residues. The V gene's germline CDR1 is MNHEY and CDR2 SVGAGI. The repertoire was sequenced with immunoSEQ multiplex PCR; TCRdb's copy has only in-frame clones and lacks some. The sample comprises 70,000 or so clones, around 87% of which are singletons, and 1.3% rests with the top ten. The chain is built from TRBV6-5 and TRBJ1-2, with TRBD1 matching 9 bases. This clonotype was obtained from an adult with an advanced solid tumor such as melanoma, head and neck, liver or kidney cancer. The sequenced sample was CD4+ or CD8+ T cells sorted from blood, obtained in a trial of the OX40 agonist ivuxolimab. CDR3 sequence: CASSRDRVHYGYTF. The CDR3 nucleotides are TGTGCCAGCAGCCGGGACAGGGTACACTATGGCTACACCTTC.